This T cell receptor beta chain was sequenced for a study of technical replicates of blood from a few donors. TCRdb's copy holds only in-frame clones and misses some; the assay was immunoSEQ multiplex PCR. In the table there are under 85,000 clones, around 90% of which are singletons. V lost 4 bases and J lost 11, with 11 bases in between. The CDR3 runs to 11 residues. Germline CDR1 GTSNPN, CDR2 SVGIG (reference sequence). The sequence was obtained from a human donor in good health. This sequence joins TRBV30 and TRBJ2-2; TRBD1 is a possible D gene (5 bases). The sample comprised T cells isolated from PBMCs. The CDR3 nucleotides are TGTGCCTGGAATGGACAAGTCGAGCTGTTTTTT. Translated: CAWNGQVELFF.